This T cell receptor (beta chain) was sequenced in a study of early T cells in non-severe SARS-CoV-2 infection. Study background: Sequencing targeted bulk RNA from unsorted whole blood, leaving chains unpaired.

This clonotype has a count of ten or more. V was trimmed by 6 bases and J by 2 bases, leaving 13 bases between them. Germline V lookup: CDR1 DFQATT, CDR2 SNEGSKA (reference sequence). This CDR3 has 13 residues. Using its own MiXCR run on the 5' RACE reads, TCRdb lists one record per CDR3 protein. Of approximately 46,000 distinct CDR3 sequences listed, about 9.3% are singletons. The origin of this receptor is an adult who was a healthcare worker with PCR-confirmed SARS-CoV-2 infection or an uninfected control (not recorded which). The chain uses TRBV20-1 and TRBJ2-5, with TRBD2 as a possible D gene (7 bases). Input material: whole blood. CDR3 region: CSAGGQGQETQYF. The DNA of the CDR3 is TGCAGTGCCGGGGGGCAGGGACAAGAGACCCAGTACTTC.